This T cell receptor (beta chain) derives from a study of CD8 T cells in Susac syndrome. Study-wide results and caveats: In its TCR sequencing and HLA analysis, the study acknowledged that the number of individuals was relatively small.

With regard to this clonotype: Its specificity is not known.

The CDR3 totals 14 residues. CDR1 and CDR2 (germline): SEHNR, FQNEAQ (reference sequence). Deletions cut 5 bases from V and 4 bases from J, with 14 bases between. Random hexamers were used to reverse transcribe an amount of roughly 0.45 to 1 ug RNA. TCRdb ran MiXCR on the immunoSEQ multiplex PCR reads and lists one entry per CDR3 protein. Counted here are 100,000 to 150,000 distinct CDR3 sequences, roughly 76% occurring once; the ten biggest clones make up approximately 0.51%. This rearrangement joins TRBV7-9 to TRBJ2-5; no clear D. This receptor was identified in a human donor with multiple sclerosis. The source material was CD8+ T cells from PBMCs. This chain's CDR3 is CASSRPGLGETQYF. The CDR3 coding sequence is TGTGCCAGCAGCCGTCCGGGCCTGGGAGAGACCCAGTACTTC.